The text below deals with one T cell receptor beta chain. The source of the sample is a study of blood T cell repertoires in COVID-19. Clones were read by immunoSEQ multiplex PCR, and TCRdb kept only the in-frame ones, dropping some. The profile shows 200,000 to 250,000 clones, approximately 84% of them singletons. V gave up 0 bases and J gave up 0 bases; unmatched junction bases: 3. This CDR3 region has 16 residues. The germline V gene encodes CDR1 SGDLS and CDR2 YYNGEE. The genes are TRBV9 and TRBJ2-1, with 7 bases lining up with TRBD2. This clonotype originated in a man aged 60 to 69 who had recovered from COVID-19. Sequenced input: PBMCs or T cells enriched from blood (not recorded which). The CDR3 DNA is TGTGCCAGCAGCGTAGAAGCGGGGAGCTCCTACAATGAGCAGTTCTTC. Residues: CASSVEAGSSYNEQFF.